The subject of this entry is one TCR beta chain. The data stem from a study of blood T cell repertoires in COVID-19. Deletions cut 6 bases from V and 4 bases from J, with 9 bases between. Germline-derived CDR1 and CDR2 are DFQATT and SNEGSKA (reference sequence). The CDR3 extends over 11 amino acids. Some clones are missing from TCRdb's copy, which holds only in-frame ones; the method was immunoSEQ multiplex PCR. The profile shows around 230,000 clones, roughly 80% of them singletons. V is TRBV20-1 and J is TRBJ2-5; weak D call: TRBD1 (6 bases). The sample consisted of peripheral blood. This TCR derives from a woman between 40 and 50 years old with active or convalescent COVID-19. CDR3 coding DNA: TGCAGTGCGCCGACAGGAGAGACCCAGTACTTC. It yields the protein CSAPTGETQYF.